Listed below are T cell receptor beta chains from one sample, sequenced in a study of Graves' ophthalmopathy and Graves' hyperthyroidism. TCRdb reprocessed the multiplex PCR reads with MiXCR, giving one entry per CDR3 protein. The table lists 150,000 or so distinct CDR3 sequences, less than 45% of them singletons. The sequencing sample was made of peripheral blood. The receptor set was obtained from a woman aged 40-49 years with Graves' ophthalmopathy. CDR3s include the opening cysteine and the closing phenylalanine or tryptophan. Fields, in order: D gene, J gene, clone size, V gene, CDR3 protein, CDR3 DNA. A D gene is named only where the DNA matches it firmly. Clone size is stated in some rows and not others, as once, few, many or a class when expanded.

NA,TRBJ2-7,NA,TRBV12-3/TRBV12-4,CASSLEYSYEQYF,TGTGCCAGCAGCTTAGAGTACAGCTACGAGCAGTACTTC
NA,TRBJ2-2,NA,TRBV7-8,CASSLREENTGELFF,TGTGCCAGCAGCTTAAGGGAGGAGAACACCGGGGAGCTGTTTTTT
TRBD1,TRBJ2-7,NA,TRBV20-1,CSARDRNRGLRVSYEQYF,TGCAGTGCTAGAGATAGGAACAGGGGGCTGAGGGTCTCCTACGAGCAGTACTTC
TRBD1,TRBJ2-7,many,TRBV4-3,CASSQDGTGLHYEQYF,TGCGCCAGCAGCCAAGATGGGACAGGCCTACACTACGAGCAGTACTTC
TRBD1,TRBJ1-2,few,TRBV7-9,CASSIGQGADGYTF,TGTGCCAGCAGCATCGGACAGGGGGCGGATGGCTACACCTTC
NA,TRBJ1-2,few,TRBV7-2,CASSDPGYGYTF,TGTGCCAGCAGCGACCCCGGGTATGGCTACACCTTC
TRBD1,TRBJ2-5,many,TRBV12-5,CASGQTSGTAQETQYF,TGTGCTAGTGGCCAAACCTCCGGGACAGCTCAAGAGACCCAGTACTTC
TRBD1,TRBJ2-5,NA,TRBV28,CASSTAGQGGETQYF,TGTGCCAGCAGTACGGCGGGACAGGGGGGGGAGACCCAGTACTTC
NA,TRBJ1-1,NA,TRBV12-3/TRBV12-4,CASSYSNPLNTEAFF,TGTGCCAGCAGTTACTCGAACCCGTTGAACACTGAAGCTTTCTTT
NA,TRBJ1-6,many,TRBV28,CASSNNRDRSPLHF,TGTGCCAGCAGTAACAACAGGGATCGGTCACCCCTCCACTTT
TRBD1,TRBJ2-7,many,TRBV30,CAFSRDRQLYEQYF,TGTGCCTTCTCCCGGGACAGACAACTCTACGAGCAGTACTTC
TRBD1,TRBJ2-5,few,TRBV7-9,CASSRQGSKETQYF,TGTGCCAGCAGCCGACAGGGTTCGAAAGAGACCCAGTACTTC
TRBD1,TRBJ1-1,many,TRBV6-1,CASSTQGGGNTEAFF,TGTGCCAGCAGTACCCAGGGGGGTGGGAACACTGAAGCTTTCTTT
NA,TRBJ2-7,NA,TRBV12-3/TRBV12-4,CASTSQGSIYEQYF,TGTGCCAGCACCTCACAGGGTTCTATCTACGAGCAGTACTTC
TRBD2,TRBJ2-2,NA,TRBV12-3/TRBV12-4,CASSLISGRGTGELFF,TGTGCCAGCAGTTTAATAAGCGGGAGAGGCACCGGGGAGCTGTTTTTT
NA,TRBJ1-2,many,TRBV18,CASSPRGVEDYGYTF,TGTGCCAGCTCACCACGCGGGGTGGAGGACTATGGCTACACCTTC
NA,TRBJ2-2,many,TRBV7-2,CASSPDYANTGELFF,TGTGCCAGCAGCCCGGACTATGCGAACACCGGGGAGCTGTTTTTT
NA,TRBJ1-5,many,TRBV19,CASKVSQFSNQPQHF,TGTGCCAGTAAAGTATCACAGTTTAGCAATCAGCCCCAGCATTTT
NA,TRBJ2-2,many,TRBV20-1,CSARRNRNTGGLFF,TGCAGTGCTAGACGGAATAGGAACACCGGGGGGCTGTTTTTT
NA,TRBJ1-2,many,TRBV7-8,CASSLHDRSHGYTF,TGTGCCAGCAGCTTACACGACAGGTCCCACGGCTACACCTTC
NA,TRBJ2-3,NA,TRBV6-1,CASSPTLGGTDTQYF,TGTGCCAGCAGCCCCACCCTCGGAGGCACAGATACGCAGTATTTT
NA,TRBJ1-3,many,TRBV6-5,CASSSRTVYSGNTIYF,TGTGCCAGCAGTTCTCGGACAGTTTACTCTGGAAACACCATATATTTT